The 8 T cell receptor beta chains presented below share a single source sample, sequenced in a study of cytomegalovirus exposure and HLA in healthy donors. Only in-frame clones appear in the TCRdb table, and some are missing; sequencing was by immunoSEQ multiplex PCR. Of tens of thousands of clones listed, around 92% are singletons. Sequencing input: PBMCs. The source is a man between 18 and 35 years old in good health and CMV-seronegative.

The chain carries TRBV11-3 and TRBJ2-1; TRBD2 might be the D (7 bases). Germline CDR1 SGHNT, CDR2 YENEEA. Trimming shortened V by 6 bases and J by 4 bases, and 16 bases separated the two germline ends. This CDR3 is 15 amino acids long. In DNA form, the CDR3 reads TGTGCCAGCAGAATAGGGGGAGGGCGTTACAATGAGCAGTTCTTC. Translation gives CASRIGGGRYNEQFF.

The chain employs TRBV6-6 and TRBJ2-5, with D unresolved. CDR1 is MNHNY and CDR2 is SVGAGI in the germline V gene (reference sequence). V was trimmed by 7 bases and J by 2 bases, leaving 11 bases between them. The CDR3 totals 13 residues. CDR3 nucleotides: TGTGCCAGCAAGTTGCGCTCACAAGAGACCCAGTACTTC. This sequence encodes CASKLRSQETQYF.

The CDR3 is CAWSTGQGLEQYF. As DNA, the CDR3 is TGTGCCTGGAGCACGGGACAGGGGCTCGAGCAGTACTTC. The J gene is TRBJ2-7, the V gene TRBV30; TRBD1 matches 10 bases. Germline V gene lookup returns CDR1 GTSNPN and CDR2 SVGIG (reference sequence). The V and J ends lost 3 bases and 6 bases, in that order; junction bases with no gene match: 5. The CDR3 runs to 13 residues.

CDR3 residues: CASSIRTASSYNSPLHF. DNA for the CDR3: TGTGCCAGCAGCATCAGGACAGCGAGCTCCTATAATTCACCCCTCCACTTT. This sequence joins TRBV5-4 and TRBJ1-6; a possible D gene is TRBD1 (6 bases). V shed 4 bases and J shed 0 bases, with 14 bases lying between them. CDR1 SGHNT and CDR2 YYREEE come from the germline V gene (reference sequence). This CDR3 has 17 amino acids.

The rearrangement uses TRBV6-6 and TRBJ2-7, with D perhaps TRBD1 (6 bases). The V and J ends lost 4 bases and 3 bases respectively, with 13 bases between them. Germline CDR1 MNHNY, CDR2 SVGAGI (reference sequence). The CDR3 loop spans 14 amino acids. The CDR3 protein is CASSSPDRSYEQYF. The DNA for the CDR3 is TGTGCCAGCAGTTCCCCGGACAGAAGCTACGAGCAGTACTTC.

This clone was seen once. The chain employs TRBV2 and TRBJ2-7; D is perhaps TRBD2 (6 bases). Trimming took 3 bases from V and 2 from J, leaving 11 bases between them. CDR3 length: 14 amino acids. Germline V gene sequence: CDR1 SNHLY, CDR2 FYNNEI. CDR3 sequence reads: CASSDAREAYEQYF. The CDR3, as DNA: TGTGCCAGCAGTGACGCGAGGGAGGCCTACGAGCAGTACTTC.

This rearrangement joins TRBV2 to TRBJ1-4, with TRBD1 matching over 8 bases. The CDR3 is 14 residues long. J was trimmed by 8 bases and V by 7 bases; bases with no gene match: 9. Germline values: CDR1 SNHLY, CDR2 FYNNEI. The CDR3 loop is CASTSGTGGEKLFF. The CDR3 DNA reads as TGTGCCAGCACATCCGGGACAGGCGGGGAAAAACTGTTTTTT.

DNA for the CDR3: TGCGCCAGCAGCCCCAGGTGGGGCGCGGGAGAGGGAGAGACCCAGTACTTC. Amino acid sequence: CASSPRWGAGEGETQYF. The chain combines TRBV4-3 with TRBJ2-5, with 7 bases matching TRBD2. The V segment lost 4 bases and the J segment 4 bases; nucleotides outside the gene matches: 15. The germline CDR1 and CDR2 sequences are LGHNA and YSLEER. This CDR3 is built from 17 residues.